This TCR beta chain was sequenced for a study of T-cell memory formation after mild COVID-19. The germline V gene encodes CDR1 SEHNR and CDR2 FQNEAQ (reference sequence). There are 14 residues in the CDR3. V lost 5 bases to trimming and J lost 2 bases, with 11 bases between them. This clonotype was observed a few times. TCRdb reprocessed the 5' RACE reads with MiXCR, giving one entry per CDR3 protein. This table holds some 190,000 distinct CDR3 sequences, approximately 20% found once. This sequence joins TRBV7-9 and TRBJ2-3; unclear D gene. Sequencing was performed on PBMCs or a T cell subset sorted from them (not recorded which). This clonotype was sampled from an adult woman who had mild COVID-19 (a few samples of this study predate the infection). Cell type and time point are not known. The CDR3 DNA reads TGTGCCAGCAGCCTAAGGGATACCACAGATACGCAGTATTTT. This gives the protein CASSLRDTTDTQYF.